This passage covers 21 T cell receptor beta chains from one sample sequenced in a study of T cell changes during pregnancy in multiple sclerosis. TCRdb's table, derived via immunoSEQ multiplex PCR, lists solely in-frame clones and lacks some. The data contain 85,000 to 100,000 clones, about 92% of them seen just once; the ten biggest clones take up 2% to 2.5%. The sample here was peripheral blood, taken after pregnancy. These receptors originate from a female donor with multiple sclerosis, enrolled in a pregnancy study.

V and J are TRBV9 and TRBJ2-1; maybe TRBD1 (5 bases). From germline, CDR1 is SGDLS and CDR2 YYNGEE. V was cut by 0 bases and J by 0 bases, with 10 bases left in between. The CDR3 extends over 16 amino acids. CDR3 amino acids: CASSVAGDSSYNEQFF. The CDR3 coding sequence is TGTGCCAGCAGCGTAGCAGGAGACAGCTCCTACAATGAGCAGTTCTTC.

The rearrangement uses TRBV19 and TRBJ2-1; D might be TRBD2 (5 bases). The length of the CDR3 is 15 residues. V lost 2 bases to trimming and J lost 6 bases, with 14 bases between them. Germline-derived CDR1 and CDR2 are LNHDA and SQIVND (reference sequence). The CDR3 bases are TGTGCCAGTAGTATAACGGGGAATTTCGGCAATGAGCAGTTCTTC. Protein product: CASSITGNFGNEQFF.

Only a few counts were recorded for this clone. The gene calls are TRBV11-2 and TRBJ2-5, with 8 bases identical to TRBD2. CDR1 and CDR2 from the germline V gene are SGHAT and FQNNGV. The CDR3 length is 14 residues. Germline trimming cut 1 base from V and 4 bases from J; bases unmatched to any gene: 2. CDR3 sequence (DNA): TGTGCCAGCAGCTTAGGGACTAGCCGAGAGACCCAGTACTTC. This translates into CASSLGTSRETQYF.

This clone has only one observation. This chain connects TRBV12-5 to TRBJ2-4; D is uncertain. Trimming took off 7 bases at V and 0 bases at J, with 19 bases between the two ends. This CDR3 has 17 amino acids. CDR1 is LGHNT and CDR2 is FRNRAP in the germline V gene. The CDR3 protein is CASVSRLTHKAKNIQYF. DNA of the CDR3: TGTGCTAGTGTCTCCCGACTGACTCACAAAGCCAAAAACATTCAGTACTTC.

The J gene is TRBJ2-2, the V gene TRBV30, with 8 positions matching TRBD2. The CDR3 totals 18 residues. With V trimmed by 2 bases and J by 0 bases, 11 bases remained unmatched. Germline V CDR1 and CDR2: GTSNPN, SVGIG (reference sequence). The DNA of the CDR3 is TGTGCCTGGAGTAGGGTTAGCGGGGCCTTCGCGAACACCGGGGAGCTGTTTTTT. Translated, it gives CAWSRVSGAFANTGELFF.

V and J are TRBV4-3 and TRBJ1-2; TRBD1 agrees at 8 bases. The CDR3 extends over 15 amino acids. Trimming at V came to 4 bases and at J to 7 bases, leaving 11 bases not matched to a gene. Germline V gene lookup returns CDR1 LGHNA and CDR2 YSLEER. The CDR3 DNA reads TGCGCCAGCAGCCCAAAGGCTCAGGGGGCCCGTGGCTACACCTTC. This codes for CASSPKAQGARGYTF.

The chain uses TRBV30 and TRBJ1-1; TRBD1 agrees at 8 bases. Germline CDR1 GTSNPN, CDR2 SVGIG (reference sequence). The trim removed 2 bases at V and 5 bases at J, leaving 7 bases unmatched. The CDR3 length is 14 residues. CDR3 loop: CAWSIPQGGTEAFF. The CDR3 DNA sequence: TGTGCCTGGAGTATCCCACAGGGGGGGACTGAAGCTTTCTTT.

The chain employs TRBV5-6 and TRBJ2-1; 7 positions match TRBD2. V was pared by 6 bases and J by 5 bases, with 11 bases of the junction left unmatched. The CDR3 is 15 residues long. The germline V gene has CDR1 SGHDT and CDR2 YYEEEE. CDR3 bases: TGTGCCAGCACCCCTGCCGGGGGGTTAAACAATGAGCAGTTCTTC. This gives the protein CASTPAGGLNNEQFF.

The chain couples TRBV6-5 to TRBJ2-5; a possible D gene is TRBD1 (7 bases). CDR3 size: 14 residues. Trimming removed 2 bases from V and 5 bases from J, with 12 bases in between. Looked up from germline, CDR1 is MNHEY and CDR2 is SVGAGI. The CDR3 sequence is CASSYQGGVETQYF. CDR3 bases: TGTGCCAGCAGTTACCAGGGGGGTGTGGAGACCCAGTACTTC.

This chain links TRBV29-1 with TRBJ1-2, with a tentative D call TRBD1 (6 bases). CDR3 length equals 15 residues. Germline CDR1 SQVTM, CDR2 ANQGSEA. The V and J ends lost 3 bases and 0 bases respectively, with 14 bases between them. For the CDR3, the DNA is TGCAGCGTTGACTGGGGGGGGCCAACTAACTATGGCTACACCTTC. Translating gives CSVDWGGPTNYGYTF.

V gene TRBV9 combines with J gene TRBJ2-3; 9 positions match TRBD2. The CDR3 spans 14 residues. Germline CDR1 reads SGDLS; CDR2 reads YYNGEE. V was pared by 10 bases and J by 6 bases, with 12 bases of the junction left unmatched. The CDR3 loop reads CAASQASGGDTQYF. CDR3 coding DNA: TGTGCCGCTTCTCAAGCCAGCGGGGGGGATACGCAGTATTTT.

The gene calls are TRBV11-3 and TRBJ2-1; TRBD2 matches at 8 bases. The CDR3 is 17 amino acids. The V segment lost 5 bases and the J segment 8 bases; nucleotides outside the gene matches: 17. CDR1 is SGHNT, CDR2 YENEEA, per germline. In nucleotides, the CDR3 is TGTGCCAGCAGCGCCCGGGGGAGCGGGAGAACAGAGGATGAGCAGTTCTTC. It codes for CASSARGSGRTEDEQFF. The full variable domain, its missing parts supplied by reference TRBV11-3 and TRBJ2-1, is EAGVVQSPRYKIIEKKQPVAFWCNPISGHNTLYWYLQNLGQGPELLIRYENEEAVDDSQLPKDRFSAERLKGVDSTLKIQPAELGDSAVYLCASSARGSGRTEDEQFFGPGTRLTVL.

This rearrangement joins TRBV5-1 to TRBJ2-7; TRBD2 aligns across 9 bases. Trimming at V came to 4 bases and at J to 7 bases, leaving 9 bases not matched to a gene. Germline lookup yields CDR1 SGHRS and CDR2 YFSETQ. The CDR3 is 14 residues long. The CDR3, as DNA: TGCGCCAGCAGCAAGGCGGGAGGGCCGGGGGAGCAGTACTTC. Protein sequence: CASSKAGGPGEQYF.

V is TRBV13 and J is TRBJ2-5, with 7 bases identical to TRBD2. Germline loops: CDR1 PRHDT, CDR2 FYEKMQ (reference sequence). The V gene end was trimmed by 0 bases and the J gene end by 7 bases; junction bases not matched to a gene: 8. The length of the CDR3 is 15 residues. The CDR3 reads CASSLGLRDYGTQYF. CDR3 DNA: TGTGCCAGCAGCTTAGGCCTAAGGGACTATGGGACCCAGTACTTC.

This sequence joins TRBV5-4 and TRBJ2-3; tentatively, D is TRBD2 (5 bases). The length of the CDR3 is 14 residues. V lost 0 bases and J 5 bases, leaving 10 bases between the germline ends. The germline V gene has CDR1 SGHNT and CDR2 YYREEE (reference sequence). CDR3 residues: CASSLGLREDTQYF. As DNA, the CDR3 is TGTGCCAGCAGCTTGGGCCTCCGGGAAGATACGCAGTATTTT.

In nucleotides, the CDR3 is TGTGCCAGCAAAACAGGGGTTGGCAATCAGCCCCAGCATTTT. Protein: CASKTGVGNQPQHF. V usage is TRBV2 and J usage is TRBJ1-5, with 7 bases matching TRBD1. Germline CDR1 and CDR2: SNHLY and FYNNEI. The CDR3 extends over 14 amino acids. V lost 7 bases and J lost 2; bases outside the gene matches: 5.

The chain employs TRBV7-2 and TRBJ1-2; D perhaps matches TRBD1 (5 bases). The CDR3 spans 14 residues. Germline CDR1 reads SGHTA; CDR2 reads FQGNSA. V lost 2 bases and J lost 6, with 13 bases in between. This chain's CDR3 is CASSLTGGLDGYTF. The CDR3 nucleotides read TGTGCCAGCAGCTTAACTGGGGGGTTGGATGGCTACACCTTC.

This rearrangement joins TRBV7-9 to TRBJ1-6; TRBD1 aligns across 9 bases. The CDR3 consists of 14 residues. V gave up 4 bases and J gave up 10 bases; unmatched junction bases: 5. CDR1 and CDR2 from the germline V gene are SEHNR and FQNEAQ (reference sequence). The CDR3 region has the DNA TGTGCCAGCAGCTCGGACAGGGGAGGGTCACCCCTCCACTTT. This translates into CASSSDRGGSPLHF.

The chain is built from TRBV6-5 and TRBJ1-6; the match to TRBD1 covers 9 bases. V shed 4 bases and J 8 bases; nucleotides not matched to a gene: 9. CDR3 length: 16 residues. Germline CDR1 MNHEY, CDR2 SVGAGI. DNA of the CDR3: TGTGCCAGCAGTTCCGACCGGGACAGGGCTCATTCACCCCTCCACTTT. Its translation is CASSSDRDRAHSPLHF.

The CDR3 sequence: CASSGEDEQFF. The CDR3 region has the DNA TGTGCCAGCAGCGGGGAGGACGAGCAGTTCTTC. The J gene is TRBJ2-1, the V gene TRBV9, with a tentative D call TRBD2 (6 bases). Germline assignment: CDR1 SGDLS and CDR2 YYNGEE. The CDR3 has 11 amino acids. V shed 3 bases and J shed 10 bases, with 8 bases lying between them.

J is TRBJ2-5 and V is TRBV6-5, with 13 nucleotides matching TRBD2. From germline, CDR1 is MNHEY and CDR2 SVGAGI. V dropped 11 bases and J dropped 3; count of bases not matched to a gene: 9. The CDR3 loop spans 15 amino acids. The DNA for the CDR3 is TGTGCCGTTGGGGGACTAGCGGGATTTGAAGAGACCCAGTACTTC. This encodes CAVGGLAGFEETQYF.